What follows is one T cell receptor (beta chain) and its context. Its matching antigen is unknown. This sample is part of a study of PD-1 blockade in classical Hodgkin lymphoma. Findings and limits, study-wide: Reported baseline diversity: healthy donors highest, relapsed/refractory patients lowest. Prior therapy or disease activity may underlie the repertoire differences, whose causes remain undefined.

Time point denoted: cycle 4 day 1 (C4D1), after 6 weeks of nivolumab. Every one of the patients relapsed after autologous stem cell transplantation (brentuximab vedotin exposure was variable). Reported best responses ranged across complete response, partial response or progressive disease. Losses at the gene ends were 0 bases for V and 8 bases for J; bases not matched to a gene: 0. Germline CDR1 and CDR2: SGHAT and FQNNGV. The CDR3 contains 13 residues. Repertoires were generated with immunoSEQ multiplex PCR, while TCRdb's copy carries only in-frame clones and drops some. The sample comprises under 60,000 clones, about nine tenths of which are singletons, and approximately 7% rests with the top ten.

The chain joins TRBV11-2 to TRBJ2-1; 8 bases are shared with TRBD2. The sequenced sample was peripheral blood mononuclear cells (PBMCs), obtained before the fourth cycle of nivolumab. This TCR derives from a human donor with classical Hodgkin lymphoma. The CDR3 sequence is CASSLELADEQFF. The CDR3 region has the DNA TGTGCCAGCAGCTTAGAACTAGCGGATGAGCAGTTCTTC.